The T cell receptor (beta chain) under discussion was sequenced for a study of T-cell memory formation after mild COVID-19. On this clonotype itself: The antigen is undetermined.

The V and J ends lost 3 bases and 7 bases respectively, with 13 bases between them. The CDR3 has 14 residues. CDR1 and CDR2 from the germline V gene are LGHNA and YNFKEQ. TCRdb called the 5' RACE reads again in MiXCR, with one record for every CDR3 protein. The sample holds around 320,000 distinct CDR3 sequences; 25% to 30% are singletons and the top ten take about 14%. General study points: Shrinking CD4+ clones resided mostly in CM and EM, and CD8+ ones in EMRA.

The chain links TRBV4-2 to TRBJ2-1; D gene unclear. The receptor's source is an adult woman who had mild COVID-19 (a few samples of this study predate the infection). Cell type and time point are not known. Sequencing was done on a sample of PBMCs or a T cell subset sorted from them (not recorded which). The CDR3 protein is CASSQNSLGNEQFF. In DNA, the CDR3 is TGTGCCAGCAGCCAGAACTCACTGGGGAATGAGCAGTTCTTC.